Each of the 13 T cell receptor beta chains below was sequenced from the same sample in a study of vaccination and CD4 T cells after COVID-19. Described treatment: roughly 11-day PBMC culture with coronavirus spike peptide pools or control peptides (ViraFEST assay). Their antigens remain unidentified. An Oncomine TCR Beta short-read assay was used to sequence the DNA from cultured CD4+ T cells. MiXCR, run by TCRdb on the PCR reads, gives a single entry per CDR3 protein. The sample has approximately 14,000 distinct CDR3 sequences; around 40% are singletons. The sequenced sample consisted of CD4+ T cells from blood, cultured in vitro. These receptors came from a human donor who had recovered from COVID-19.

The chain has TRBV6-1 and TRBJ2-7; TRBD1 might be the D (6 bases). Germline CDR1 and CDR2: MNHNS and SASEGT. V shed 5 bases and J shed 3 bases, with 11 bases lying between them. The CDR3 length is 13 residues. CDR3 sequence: CASSSGQHYEQYF. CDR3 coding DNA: TGTGCCAGCAGTAGTGGACAGCACTACGAGCAGTACTTC.

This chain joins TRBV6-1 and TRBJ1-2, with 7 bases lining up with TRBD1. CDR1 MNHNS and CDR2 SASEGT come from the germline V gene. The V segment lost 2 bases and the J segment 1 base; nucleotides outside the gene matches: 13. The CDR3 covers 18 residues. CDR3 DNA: TGTGCCAGCAGTGAAAAAAGTCCTAGGACAGGAATTAACTATGGCTACACCTTC. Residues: CASSEKSPRTGINYGYTF.

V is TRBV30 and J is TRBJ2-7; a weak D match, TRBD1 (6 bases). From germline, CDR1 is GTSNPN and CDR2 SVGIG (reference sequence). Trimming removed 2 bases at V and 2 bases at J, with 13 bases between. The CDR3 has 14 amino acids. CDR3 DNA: TGTGCCTGGAGTCTACAGGGTGCGGCCTACGAGCAGTACTTC. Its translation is CAWSLQGAAYEQYF.

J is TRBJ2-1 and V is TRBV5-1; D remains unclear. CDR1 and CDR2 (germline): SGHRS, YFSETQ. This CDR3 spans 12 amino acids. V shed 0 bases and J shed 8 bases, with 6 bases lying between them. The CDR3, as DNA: TGCGCCAGCAGCTTGGGCTCCCATGAGCAGTTCTTC. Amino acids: CASSLGSHEQFF.

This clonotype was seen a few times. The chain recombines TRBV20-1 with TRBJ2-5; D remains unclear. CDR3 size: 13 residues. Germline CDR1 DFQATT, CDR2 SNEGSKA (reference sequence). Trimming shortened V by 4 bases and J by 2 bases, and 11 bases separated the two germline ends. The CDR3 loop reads CSANSDIQETQYF. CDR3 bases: TGCAGTGCTAACTCTGATATTCAAGAGACCCAGTACTTC.

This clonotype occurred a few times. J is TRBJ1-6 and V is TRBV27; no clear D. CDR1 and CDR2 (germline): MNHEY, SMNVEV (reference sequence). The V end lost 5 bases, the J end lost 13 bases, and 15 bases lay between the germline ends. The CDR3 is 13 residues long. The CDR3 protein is CASSIKQEAPLHF. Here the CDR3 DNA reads TGTGCCAGCAGTATAAAACAAGAGGCGCCCCTCCACTTT.

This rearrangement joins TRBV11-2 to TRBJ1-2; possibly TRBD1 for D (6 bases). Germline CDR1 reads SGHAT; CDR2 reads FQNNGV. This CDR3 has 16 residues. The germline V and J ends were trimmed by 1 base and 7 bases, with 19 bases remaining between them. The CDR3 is CASSLGRGRGGGGYTF. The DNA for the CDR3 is TGTGCCAGCAGCTTAGGTCGCGGGAGAGGGGGTGGTGGCTACACCTTC.

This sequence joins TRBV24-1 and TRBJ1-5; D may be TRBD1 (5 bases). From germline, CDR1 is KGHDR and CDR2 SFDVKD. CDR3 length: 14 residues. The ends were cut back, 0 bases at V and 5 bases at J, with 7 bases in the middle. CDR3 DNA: TGTGCCACCAGTGATTTGCGGGGCGATCAGCCCCAGCATTTT. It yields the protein CATSDLRGDQPQHF.

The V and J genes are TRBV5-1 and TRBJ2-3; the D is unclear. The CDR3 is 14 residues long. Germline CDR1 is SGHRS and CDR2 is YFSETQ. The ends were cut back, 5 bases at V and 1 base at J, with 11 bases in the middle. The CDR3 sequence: CASSLGDRTDTQYF. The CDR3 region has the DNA TGCGCCAGCAGTTTAGGTGATCGCACAGATACGCAGTATTTT.

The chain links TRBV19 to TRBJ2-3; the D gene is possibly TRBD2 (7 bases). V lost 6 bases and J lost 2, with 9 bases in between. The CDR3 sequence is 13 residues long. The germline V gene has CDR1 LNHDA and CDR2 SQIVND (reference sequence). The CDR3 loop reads CASRAGATDTQYF. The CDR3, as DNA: TGTGCCAGTAGGGCGGGGGCCACAGATACGCAGTATTTT. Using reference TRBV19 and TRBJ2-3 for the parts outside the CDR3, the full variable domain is DGGITQSPKYLFRKEGQNVTLSCEQNLNHDAMYWYRQDPGQGLRLIYYSQIVNDFQKGDIAEGYSVSREKKESFPLTVTSAQKNPTAFYLCASRAGATDTQYFGPGTRLTVL.

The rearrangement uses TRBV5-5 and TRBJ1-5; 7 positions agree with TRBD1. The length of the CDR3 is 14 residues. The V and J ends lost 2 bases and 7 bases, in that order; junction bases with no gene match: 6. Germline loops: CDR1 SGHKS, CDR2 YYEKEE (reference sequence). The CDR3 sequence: CASSFVTGEQPQHF. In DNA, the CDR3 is TGTGCCAGCAGCTTCGTTACAGGGGAACAGCCCCAGCATTTT. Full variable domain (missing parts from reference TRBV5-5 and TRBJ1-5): DAGVTQSPTHLIKTRGQQVTLRCSPISGHKSVSWYQQVLGQGPQFIFQYYEKEERGRGNFPDRFSARQFPNYSSELNVNALLLGDSALYLCASSFVTGEQPQHFGDGTRLSIL.

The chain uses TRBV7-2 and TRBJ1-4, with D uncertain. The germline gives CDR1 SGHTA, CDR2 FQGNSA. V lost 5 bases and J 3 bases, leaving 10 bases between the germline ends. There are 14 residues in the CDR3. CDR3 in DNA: TGTGCCAGCAGCCCCGACACGGCTAATGAAAAACTGTTTTTT. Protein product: CASSPDTANEKLFF.

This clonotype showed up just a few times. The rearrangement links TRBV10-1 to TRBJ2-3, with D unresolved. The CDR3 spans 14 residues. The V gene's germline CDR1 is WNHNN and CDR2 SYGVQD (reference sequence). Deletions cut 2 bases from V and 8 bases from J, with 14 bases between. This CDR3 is CASSEEVGVATQYF. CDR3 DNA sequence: TGCGCCAGCAGTGAGGAGGTTGGGGTTGCTACGCAGTATTTT.